This T cell receptor (beta chain) is from a study of T cell responses to AZD1222 COVID-19 vaccine (dated by TCRdb to the early 2020s). Study-wide context: AZD1222 recipients given second doses at about 4 weeks or at about 12 weeks were pooled, since spike-specific TCR depth and breadth were not found to differ between the two schedules. TCR sequencing covered 230 to 250 trial participants: 200 to 210 given two doses of AZD1222 and 26 given two doses of MenACWY control vaccine. Enrollment into the trials was organized by age into subgroups of 18-55, 56-69 and 70-plus years, and those subgroups contained about 160, 30 and 59 TCR-sequenced participants, respectively.

The CDR3 regions of human TCRbeta chains were analyzed by immunosequencing. The authors processed their data as follows. Repertoire TCRs were matched against a reference library of SARS-CoV-2-specific TCRs generated with the MIRA antigen-specificity platform. Breadth meant the fraction of unique TCRs that were SARS-CoV-2-associated, whereas depth meant the fraction of total T cells that were SARS-CoV-2-associated. Using the MIRA data, each spike-specific TCR was assigned both to the spike region to which the TCR was reactive and to a CD4 or CD8 class. Log10-transformed breadth and depth values were compared by one-way ANOVA with Sidak's multiple comparisons tests. Imported from immuneACCESS, the table was reduced by TCRdb to in-frame sequences with V and J called. These copies leave out some clones; in studies compared against another copy, an unresolved V gene accounts for under half, and the cause of the remainder is not known. V and J calls and clone size come straight from that table; D and trimming were deduced from the DNA. This sample holds roughly 180,000 clones; approximately 90% were observed only once. The ten largest clones capture 1.5% to 2% of the sample.

CDR1 MNHEY and CDR2 SVGAGI were looked up in the germline V gene. The V and J ends are trimmed by 6 bases and 4 bases, leaving 15 bases between them. The CDR3 measures 14 amino acids from cysteine to phenylalanine. CDR3 DNA is the only sequence kept; it has 42 bases, read in frame from the first base. A remark on this clone: Its recognized antigen is unknown. Per-nucleotide qualities are absent, and no much larger clonotype sits a single base away.

On the study overall, not on this receptor specifically: The 56-69-year group was small, and its depth increase did not reach significance, likely because of low power. Conclusions about previously exposed vaccinees were limited because only 6 or 7 AZD1222 recipients were SARS-CoV-2 seropositive at baseline. Most participants were white British and females outnumbered males, and the authors suggested that clonal diversity may have been underestimated. Epitopes outside the regions mutated in the B.1.351 and B.1.1.7 variants were reportedly recognized by nearly half of the unique spike-specific TCRs. A significant rise in spike-specific TCR breadth and depth was observed after two AZD1222 doses relative to day 0 and relative to MenACWY recipients. Because no samples from the day 14 peak response were available, repertoires could be characterized only after the peak T cell response. The whole spike protein was spanned by vaccine-associated CD4 TCRs, and dominant responses were seen in regions 160-218 and 743-854.

The sample's time point label, in plain terms: baseline before first vaccination. The vaccinee samples were drawn from two UK trials, COV001 and COV002, one of which was a single-blind randomized controlled phase 2/3 trial testing AZD1222 (ChAdOx1 nCoV-19) in healthy adults. For TCRbeta chain sequencing, PBMC samples from trial participants were taken at day 0 and at day 28 after the second dose. Sequencing used peripheral blood, obtained on day 0 of AZD1222 vaccination. In this chain, TRBV6-5 is recombined with TRBJ1-2; TRBD1 is perhaps the D gene, given 6 matching bases. This clonotype originated in an adult in good health. CDR3 region: CASSPRDNRYGYTF. The nucleotides read TGTGCCAGCAGCCCCCGGGACAACCGCTATGGCTACACCTTC.